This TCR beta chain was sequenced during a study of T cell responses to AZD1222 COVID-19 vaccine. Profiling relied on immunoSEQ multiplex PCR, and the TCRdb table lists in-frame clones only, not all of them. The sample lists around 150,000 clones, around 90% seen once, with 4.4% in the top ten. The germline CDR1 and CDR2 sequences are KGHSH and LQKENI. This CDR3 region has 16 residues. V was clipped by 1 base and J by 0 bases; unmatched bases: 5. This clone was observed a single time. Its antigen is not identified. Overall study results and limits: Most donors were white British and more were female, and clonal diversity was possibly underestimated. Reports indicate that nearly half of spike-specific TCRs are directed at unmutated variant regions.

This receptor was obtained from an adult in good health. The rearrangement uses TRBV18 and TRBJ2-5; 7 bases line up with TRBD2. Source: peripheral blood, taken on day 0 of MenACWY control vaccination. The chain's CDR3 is CASSPRLTSDQETQYF. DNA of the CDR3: TGTGCCAGCTCACCACGATTAACTAGCGACCAAGAGACCCAGTACTTC.